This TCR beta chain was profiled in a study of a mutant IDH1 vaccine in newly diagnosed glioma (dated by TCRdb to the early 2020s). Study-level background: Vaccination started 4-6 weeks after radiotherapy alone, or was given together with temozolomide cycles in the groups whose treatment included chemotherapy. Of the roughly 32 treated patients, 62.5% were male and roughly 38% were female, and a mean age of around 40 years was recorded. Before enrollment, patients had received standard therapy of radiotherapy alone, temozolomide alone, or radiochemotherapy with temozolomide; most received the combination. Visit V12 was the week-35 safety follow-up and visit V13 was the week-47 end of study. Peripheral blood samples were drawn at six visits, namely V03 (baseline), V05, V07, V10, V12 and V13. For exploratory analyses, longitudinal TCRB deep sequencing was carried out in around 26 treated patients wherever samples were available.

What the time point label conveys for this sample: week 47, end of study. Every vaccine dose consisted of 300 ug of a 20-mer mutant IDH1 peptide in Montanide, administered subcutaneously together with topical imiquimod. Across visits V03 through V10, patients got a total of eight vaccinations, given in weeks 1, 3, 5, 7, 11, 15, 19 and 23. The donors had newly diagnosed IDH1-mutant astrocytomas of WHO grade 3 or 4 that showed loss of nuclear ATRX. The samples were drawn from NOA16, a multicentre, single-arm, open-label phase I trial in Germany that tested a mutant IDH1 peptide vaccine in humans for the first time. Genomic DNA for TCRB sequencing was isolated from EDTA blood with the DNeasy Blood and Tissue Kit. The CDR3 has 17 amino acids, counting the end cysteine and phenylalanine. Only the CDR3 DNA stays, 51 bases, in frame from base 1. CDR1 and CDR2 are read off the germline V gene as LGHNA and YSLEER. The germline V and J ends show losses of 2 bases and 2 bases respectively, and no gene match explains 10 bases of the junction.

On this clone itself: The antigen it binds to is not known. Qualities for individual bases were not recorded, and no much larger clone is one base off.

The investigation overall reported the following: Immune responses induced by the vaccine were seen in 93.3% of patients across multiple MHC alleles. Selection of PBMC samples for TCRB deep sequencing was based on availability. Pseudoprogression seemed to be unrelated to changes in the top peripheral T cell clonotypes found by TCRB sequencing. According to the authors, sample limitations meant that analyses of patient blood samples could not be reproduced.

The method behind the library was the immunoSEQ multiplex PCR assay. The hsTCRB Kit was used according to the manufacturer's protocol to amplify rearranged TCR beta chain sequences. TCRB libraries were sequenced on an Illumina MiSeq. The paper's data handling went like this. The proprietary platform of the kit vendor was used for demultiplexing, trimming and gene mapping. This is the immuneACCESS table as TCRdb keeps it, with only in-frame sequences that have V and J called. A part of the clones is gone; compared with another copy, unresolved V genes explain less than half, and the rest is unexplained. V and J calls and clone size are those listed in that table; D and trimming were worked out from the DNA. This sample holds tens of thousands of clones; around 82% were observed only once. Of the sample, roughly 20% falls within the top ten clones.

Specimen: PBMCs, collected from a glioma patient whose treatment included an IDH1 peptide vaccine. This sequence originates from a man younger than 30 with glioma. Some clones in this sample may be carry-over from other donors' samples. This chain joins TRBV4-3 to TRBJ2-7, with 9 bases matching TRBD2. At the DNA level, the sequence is TGCGCCAGCAGCCAATTGATCCCTGCGGGAGGGACCTACGAGCAGTACTTC. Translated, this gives CASSQLIPAGGTYEQYF.